This T cell receptor beta chain is from a study of CD8+CD57+ T cells in acquired aplastic anemia. The wider study: Quantities of DNA derived from sorted CD4+ and CD8+ cells averaged about 3.2 ug. CD4+ cell libraries from healthy donors averaged about 10.8 million reads.

Genomic DNA provided the template from which TCR beta VDJ and CDR3 profiles were obtained. TCRdb ran MiXCR on the reads and lists one entry per CDR3 protein. The table has hundreds of thousands of distinct CDR3 sequences, about two thirds seen once; the top ten hold under 4.5%. Study results and caveats: In CD8+ cells, Simpson's diversity showed no significant difference between patients and controls. A set of more than 25 CD8+ CDR3 sequences was shared between patients and controls, and these sequences appeared highly expressed in patients.

On this clonotype: The antigen is not known.

The sample consisted of sorted CD4+, CD8+, or CD8+CD57+ T cells (not recorded which) from PBMCs. The TCR was taken from a human donor in good health, serving as a control.

CDR3 in amino acids: CASSLQGARYNYGYTF. CDR3 nucleotides: TGCGCCAGCAGCCTTCAGGGGGCGCGTTATAACTATGGCTACACCTTC. The gene calls are TRBV5-1 and TRBJ1-2, with TRBD1 identical over 8 bases. The CDR3 totals 16 residues. V lost 4 bases and J lost 1; bases outside the gene matches: 9. Germline V gives CDR1 SGHRS, CDR2 YFSETQ. Together with reference TRBV5-1 and TRBJ1-2, the CDR3 gives the full variable domain: KAGVTQTPRYLIKTRGQQVTLSCSPISGHRSVSWYQQTPGQGLQFLFEYFSETQRNKGNFPGRFSGRQFSNSRSEMNVSTLELGDSALYLCASSLQGARYNYGYTFGSGTRLTVV.